This is a list of T cell receptor beta chains from one sample in a study of blood T cell repertoires in COVID-19. Clones were read by immunoSEQ multiplex PCR, and TCRdb kept only the in-frame ones, dropping some. The repertoire holds some 200,000 clones, with roughly 75% as singletons. The specimen was peripheral blood. Receptors were obtained from a woman in her 70s with acute or convalescent COVID-19. Each CDR3 is given with its conserved first and last residue. A D gene is named only where the DNA matches it firmly. Expanded clones are given a class, and other clones once, few, many or no size at all.

>TRBV28|-|-|TRBJ1-4
TGTGCCAGCAGCTCTTCTTCCTACACTAATGAAAAACTGTTTTTT
CASSSSSYTNEKLFF
>TRBV3-1/TRBV3-2|few|-|TRBJ2-1
TGTGCCAGCAGCCAAAGAAGCTTCCCGGGGAATGAGCAGTTCTTC
CASSQRSFPGNEQFF
>TRBV4-1|-|-|TRBJ1-3
TGCGCCAGCAGCCAAGACTACTCTGGAAACACCATATATTTT
CASSQDYSGNTIYF
>TRBV24-1|-|TRBD1|TRBJ2-1
TGTGCCACCAGTGACCCAGGACAGGAAGGCCTCTGGGGCAATGAGCAGTTCTTC
CATSDPGQEGLWGNEQFF
>TRBV7-6|-|TRBD2|TRBJ2-5
TGTGCCAGCAGCCCCGTATCGAGGTCTAGCGGGAGGGAGACCCAGTACTTC
CASSPVSRSSGRETQYF
>TRBV7-9|-|TRBD1|TRBJ1-1
TGTGCCAGCAGCTTAGGACAGGGGGAGACTGAAGCTTTCTTT
CASSLGQGETEAFF
>TRBV29-1|-|TRBD1|TRBJ1-4
TGCAGCGCCTTGACAGGGGGGGTTAATGAAAAACTGTTTTTT
CSALTGGVNEKLFF
>TRBV6-1|-|TRBD2|TRBJ2-5
TGTGCCAGCAGTGAAGCACCTAGCGGAAAAGAGACCCAGTACTTC
CASSEAPSGKETQYF
>TRBV3-1/TRBV3-2|once|TRBD1|TRBJ1-1
TGTGCCAGCAGCTTGGGACAGGTGAACACTGAAGCTTTCTTT
CASSLGQVNTEAFF
>TRBV19|-|TRBD2|TRBJ2-3
TGTGCCAGTAGTCCCTTGAAGAGCGGGACGTTAGATACGCAGTATTTT
CASSPLKSGTLDTQYF
>TRBV19|-|TRBD1|TRBJ1-4
TGTGCCAGTAGCCGACAGGGGGCAACTAATGAAAAACTGTTTTTT
CASSRQGATNEKLFF
>TRBV6-2/TRBV6-3|-|TRBD2|TRBJ2-7
TGTGCCAGCAGTTACCCGACCGTAGGTGGGGCGGGAGTATACGAGCAGTACTTC
CASSYPTVGGAGVYEQYF
>TRBV11-2|once|TRBD1|TRBJ1-2
TGTGCCAGCAGCTCCGGGACAGGGTTGGACTATGGCTACACCTTC
CASSSGTGLDYGYTF
>TRBV20-1|-|-|TRBJ2-3
TGCAGTGCTAGTCATGGGAGTTTTGGCACAGATACGCAGTATTTT
CSASHGSFGTDTQYF
>TRBV30|-|TRBD2|TRBJ2-7
TGTGCCTGGAGACTAGCGGGAGCCTCCTACGAGCAGTACTTC
CAWRLAGASYEQYF
>TRBV4-1|-|TRBD2|TRBJ2-1
TGCGCCAGCAGCCAAGAGTCTAGCGGGAGATATGAGCAGTTCTTC
CASSQESSGRYEQFF
>TRBV19|-|TRBD1|TRBJ1-1
TGTGCCAGTAGTATAGACAGGGGGCGGAACACTGAAGCTTTCTTT
CASSIDRGRNTEAFF